This T cell receptor beta chain emerged from a study of blood T cell repertoires in COVID-19. Study at large: Samples taken during acute and convalescent COVID-19 were collected in the United States, Italy and Spain.

CDR1 and CDR2 (germline): SGHTA, FQGTGA. This CDR3 spans 16 amino acids. V lost 5 bases, J lost 0 bases, and 16 bases lay in between. Comment on this clone: This specimen includes other DNA sequences encoding the same CDR3.

Original handling: Reference gene primer amplification gave nucleated cell count estimates. Only in-frame clones appear in the TCRdb table, and some are missing; sequencing was by immunoSEQ multiplex PCR. That table supplies the V and J calls and clone size; D and trimming were determined from the DNA. The sample lists about 200,000 clones, approximately 86% occurring once. The chain carries TRBV7-3 and TRBJ1-2, with D perhaps TRBD1 (5 bases). Sequenced sample: PBMCs or T cells enriched from blood (not recorded which). This TCR came from a woman aged 25 to 39 who had recovered from COVID-19. CDR3 sequence reads: CASSLGGQGSNYGYTF. Here the CDR3 DNA reads TGTGCCAGCAGCCTTGGAGGGCAGGGCTCTAACTATGGCTACACCTTC. The full variable domain, completed using reference TRBV7-3 and TRBJ1-2, is GAGVSQTPSNKVTEKGKYVELRCDPISGHTALYWYRQSLGQGPEFLIYFQGTGAADDSGLPNDRFFAVRPEGSVSTLKIQRTERGDSAVYLCASSLGGQGSNYGYTFGSGTRLTVV.